The present T cell receptor (beta chain) was sequenced within a study of chemoradiotherapy in HPV16-positive cancers. Study-level findings and limits: Better recurrence-free survival went with HPV-responsive T-cell expansion in HPV16-positive patients. HPV-specific T cells were functionally defined from only a couple of HPV16-positive patients. Non-HPV-specific T cells did not expand in tumors during treatment, whereas candidate HPV-specific clones and E7-related motifs did.

This clone occurred a few times. The antigen remains unidentified. The germline gives CDR1 SGHDT, CDR2 YYEEEE. This CDR3 is built from 15 residues. The trim removed 2 bases at V and 7 bases at J, leaving 5 bases unmatched. Only in-frame clones appear in the TCRdb table, and some are missing; sequencing was by immunoSEQ multiplex PCR. This sample has around 24,000 clones, with roughly 87% found just once. The sample here was blood, taken from a patient who underwent chemoradiotherapy. The chain carries TRBV5-6 and TRBJ1-6, with 8 bases aligning to TRBD1. The sequence was obtained from a human donor with HPV-associated anogenital cancer. In nucleotides, the CDR3 is TGTGCCAGCAGCTTTATAACAGGGGGGAATTCACCCCTCCACTTT. Translation: CASSFITGGNSPLHF.